These T cell receptor beta chains were read from a single sample in a study of blood T cell repertoires in COVID-19. Using immunoSEQ multiplex PCR, the repertoire was profiled, and TCRdb retains in-frame clones only, with some absent. The table shows about 280,000 clones, with 87% occurring only once. Sequenced input: PBMCs or T cells enriched from blood (not recorded which). Receptor source: a woman aged 35 to 49 who had recovered from COVID-19. Both conserved end residues are part of each CDR3. The D gene is left open where the match is weak. Size is omitted from some rows. Given values are once, few, many or a class for expanded clones.

j_call	clone_size	v_call	d_call	cdr3_length	cdr3_aa	cdr3_nt
TRBJ2-1	once	TRBV2	NA	16	CASRLAEGSHYNEQFF	TGTGCCAGCAGGCTCGCGGAGGGTTCCCACTACAATGAGCAGTTCTTC
TRBJ2-3	NA	TRBV7-2	TRBD1	15	CASSLVLGGPDTQYF	TGTGCCAGCAGCTTAGTTCTAGGGGGCCCAGATACGCAGTATTTT
TRBJ2-7	few	TRBV7-3	TRBD1	16	CASSPHPGTGSYEQYF	TGTGCCAGCAGCCCCCACCCCGGGACAGGGTCCTACGAGCAGTACTTC
TRBJ2-7	NA	TRBV12-1	NA	14	CASTQGQISDEQYF	TGTGCCAGCACCCAGGGACAGATCAGCGACGAGCAGTACTTC
TRBJ2-1	once	TRBV13	TRBD2	14	CASSRLAGYNEQFF	TGTGCCAGCAGCCGACTAGCGGGATACAATGAGCAGTTCTTC
TRBJ1-2	NA	TRBV3-1/TRBV3-2	TRBD1	13	CASSPRGQYGYTF	TGTGCCAGCAGCCCCCGGGGACAGTATGGCTACACCTTC
TRBJ2-3	NA	TRBV7-2	NA	14	CASSALVGDRTQYF	TGTGCCAGCAGCGCCCTCGTGGGCGACAGGACGCAGTATTTT
TRBJ2-5	NA	TRBV19	TRBD2	15	CASSMKREGGETQYF	TGTGCCAGTAGTATGAAGCGGGAGGGCGGGGAGACCCAGTACTTC
TRBJ2-2	NA	TRBV6-5	NA	16	CASSYSTGANTGELFF	TGTGCCAGCAGTTACTCGACGGGGGCGAACACCGGGGAGCTGTTTTTT
TRBJ2-7	NA	TRBV4-3	TRBD1	14	CASSPNTGGYEQYF	TGCGCCAGCAGCCCTAATACAGGGGGGTACGAGCAGTACTTC
TRBJ2-3	NA	TRBV7-8	TRBD2	15	CASSHLSGSGDTQYF	TGTGCCAGCAGCCACCTTAGCGGGAGTGGAGATACGCAGTATTTT
TRBJ2-2	NA	TRBV19	TRBD1	16	CASSFSTGGATGELFF	TGTGCCAGTAGTTTTTCGACAGGGGGGGCCACCGGGGAGCTGTTTTTT
TRBJ1-5	NA	TRBV19	NA	13	CASSTDFNQPQHF	TGTGCCAGTAGTACTGACTTCAATCAGCCCCAGCATTTT
TRBJ2-7	few	TRBV7-9	NA	12	CASGGRQREQYF	TGTGCCAGCGGAGGGAGGCAGAGGGAGCAGTACTTC
TRBJ1-1	NA	TRBV24-1	TRBD1	15	CATSDTGTGGTEAFF	TGTGCCACCAGTGATACCGGGACAGGGGGCACTGAAGCTTTCTTT
TRBJ2-7	NA	TRBV27	TRBD2	14	CASSPWTSGDEQYF	TGTGCCAGCAGTCCCTGGACTAGCGGCGACGAGCAGTACTTC
TRBJ2-6	once	TRBV2	NA	15	CASSVSGSGANVLTF	TGTGCCAGCAGTGTTTCGGGGTCTGGGGCCAACGTCCTGACTTTC
TRBJ1-5	NA	TRBV28	NA	15	CASSFTTELNQPQHF	TGTGCCAGCAGTTTTACGACGGAGCTAAATCAGCCCCAGCATTTT
TRBJ2-7	NA	TRBV5-1	TRBD2	15	CASSLGLAEAYEQYF	TGCGCCAGCAGCTTGGGACTAGCGGAGGCCTACGAGCAGTACTTC
TRBJ2-1	NA	TRBV28	NA	13	CASSEGVSGEQFF	TGTGCCAGCTCAGAAGGGGTATCTGGTGAGCAGTTCTTC
TRBJ2-2	NA	TRBV6-5	NA	11	CASSRTGELFF	TGTGCCAGCAGCCGCACCGGGGAGCTGTTTTTT
TRBJ1-2	NA	TRBV3-1/TRBV3-2	TRBD1	16	CASSQDRGRTNYGYTF	TGTGCCAGCAGCCAAGACAGGGGGCGGACGAACTATGGCTACACCTTC
TRBJ2-7	NA	TRBV3-1/TRBV3-2	TRBD2	16	CASSQGAGTTFYEQYF	TGTGCCAGCAGCCAAGGGGCCGGGACTACGTTCTACGAGCAGTACTTC
TRBJ2-3	NA	TRBV18	NA	13	CASSPGGEDTQYF	TGTGCCAGCTCACCAGGGGGCGAAGATACGCAGTATTTT
TRBJ1-5	NA	TRBV20-1	NA	15	CSASQGSSPNQPQHF	TGCAGTGCTAGTCAGGGGTCCTCACCCAATCAGCCCCAGCATTTT
TRBJ2-3	NA	TRBV3-1/TRBV3-2	NA	13	CASSQSERLAQYF	TGTGCCAGCAGCCAATCCGAGCGGTTGGCGCAGTATTTT
TRBJ2-1	few	TRBV4-3	NA	14	CASSQDGVRGEQFF	TGCGCCAGCAGCCAAGATGGCGTCCGCGGTGAGCAGTTCTTC
TRBJ2-1	NA	TRBV7-3	NA	15	CASSLMVGGYNEQFF	TGTGCCAGCAGCTTAATGGTGGGAGGATACAATGAGCAGTTCTTC
TRBJ2-7	NA	TRBV27	TRBD1	13	CASSDYRGYEQYF	TGTGCCAGCAGTGACTACAGGGGATACGAGCAGTACTTC
TRBJ1-4	NA	TRBV18	TRBD1	14	CASSLDRVSEKLFF	TGTGCCAGCTCACTGGACAGGGTGAGTGAAAAACTGTTTTTT
TRBJ2-1	NA	TRBV9	NA	15	CASSVGGAHYNEQFF	TGTGCCAGCAGCGTAGGTGGAGCCCACTACAATGAGCAGTTCTTC
TRBJ1-3	NA	TRBV30	NA	15	CAWTLTGNSGNTIYF	TGTGCCTGGACGTTGACAGGCAACTCTGGAAACACCATATATTTT
TRBJ2-2	once	TRBV6-2/TRBV6-3	TRBD2	18	CASSYSTREGSNTGELFF	TGTGCCAGCAGTTACTCGACCCGGGAGGGATCGAACACCGGGGAGCTGTTTTTT
TRBJ2-1	NA	TRBV9	NA	13	CASSRTLLNEQFF	TGTGCCAGCAGCCGGACACTACTCAATGAGCAGTTCTTC
TRBJ1-1	NA	TRBV2	NA	11	CASIRSDEAFF	TGTGCCAGCATAAGGAGCGACGAAGCTTTCTTT
TRBJ2-7	NA	TRBV4-1	TRBD2	16	CASSQNPAGGPHEQYF	TGCGCCAGCAGCCAAAACCCAGCGGGAGGGCCCCACGAGCAGTACTTC
TRBJ1-2	NA	TRBV28	NA	14	CASSLSPRQQGYTF	TGTGCCAGCAGTTTATCCCCCAGGCAACAGGGCTACACCTTC
TRBJ1-6	once	TRBV5-1	NA	16	CASSLAVRGVDSPLHF	TGCGCCAGCAGCTTGGCCGTAAGGGGTGTAGATTCACCCCTCCACTTT
TRBJ2-7	few	TRBV28	TRBD1	16	CASSYDRGRSSYEQYF	TGTGCCAGCAGTTATGACAGGGGGCGATCCTCCTACGAGCAGTACTTC
TRBJ1-5	NA	TRBV19	NA	15	CASSILGTHGQPQHF	TGTGCCAGTAGTATCCTAGGCACACACGGGCAGCCCCAGCATTTT
TRBJ2-5	NA	TRBV24-1	NA	17	CATSVLGGPRAQETQYF	TGTGCCACCAGTGTCCTTGGAGGGCCCAGAGCCCAAGAGACCCAGTACTTC
TRBJ2-3	NA	TRBV4-2	TRBD2	18	CASSQDSFVGGPADTQYF	TGTGCCAGCAGCCAAGATAGTTTCGTGGGAGGGCCGGCAGATACGCAGTATTTT